This T cell receptor (beta chain) was sequenced in a study of sequential checkpoint blockade in melanoma. Whole-study context: Each arm's sequence ended with maintenance nivolumab.

Assay used: immunoSEQ multiplex PCR; TCRdb lists only in-frame clones, some missing. Of around 34,000 clones detected, 82% appear once; the ten largest clones hold under 20%. As for treatment: randomized to nivolumab then ipilimumab (arm A) or the reverse (arm B). Sorted cells were live CD3+CD8+, lacking CD19 and CD56, from PBMCs. This TCR was recovered from a human donor with melanoma. The material sequenced was CD8+ T cells sorted from blood (inferred from file names), taken from a patient given nivolumab and ipilimumab in sequence.

The chain's CDR3 is CASSLGDNPADTQYF. The CDR3 bases are TGTGCCAGCAGCTTAGGGGACAATCCCGCAGATACGCAGTATTTT. The chain employs TRBV7-3 and TRBJ2-3, with TRBD1 as a possible D gene (6 bases). The CDR3 loop spans 15 amino acids. V lost 2 bases to trimming and J lost 4 bases, with 13 bases between them. The V gene's germline CDR1 is SGHTA and CDR2 FQGTGA.